This T cell receptor (beta chain) was sequenced during a study of tumor-infiltrating lymphocytes in primary liver carcinoma (dated by TCRdb to the late 2010s). Turning to the overall study: Of the five patients (three men and two women, aged 30 to 69 years), four had hepatocellular carcinoma and one had combined HCC and intrahepatic cholangiocarcinoma. The 20 to 30 tumor region samples were profiled with Agilent mRNA microarrays so that TCRbeta repertoire diversity could be related to the local molecular phenotype. Technical replicate repertoires showed high reproducibility, with mean shared-clone rates roughly 0.89 and correlation coefficients above 0.98. Samples yielded roughly 3.65 to 7.5 million productive TCRbeta reads; read depth did not differ significantly between tissue types. Across five regions of each liver tumor, along with adjacent normal tissue and blood, the study brought together TCRbeta repertoire sequencing, expression microarrays and whole-exome sequencing. The tumors of the five patients were staged as T1-T3 N0M0, with maximum diameters ranging from roughly 4 to 10 cm. A total of 35 or so specimens from 5 patients went through TCRbeta repertoire sequencing, namely 25 tumor regions, 5 adjacent noncancerous liver tissues and 5 peripheral blood samples.

The CDR3 runs 14 amino acids, cysteine and phenylalanine included. The kept DNA is CDR3 alone, 42 bases in frame from the first base. Total RNA and DNA were co-extracted from about 20-30 mg of bulk tissue with the AllPrep DNA/RNA mini kit, without cell sorting. Roughly five patients with histopathologically diagnosed primary liver carcinoma underwent surgical resection in China between November 2015 and early 2016. At the time of sampling, the patients were treatment-naive and had chronic HBV infection. Each tumor was sampled at five spatially separated regions: the tumor centre plus the superior, inferior, left-lateral and right-lateral poles. Histological examination found more than 75% viable tumor cells in every tumor sample. Fresh tumor and adjacent tissue pieces were bisected, with one half stored in RNAlater at -80 degrees C and the other half sent for histology. The paper's findings and limits, for the study overall: The top 250 clones accounted for a significantly greater share of the repertoire in tumors than in blood (p = 0.039). Only the TCR beta chain was sequenced, which likely underestimates true repertoire diversity because unpaired alpha chains were not captured. Bulk unsorted samples precluded comparing CD4+ and CD8+ T cell repertoires. Only 4 or 5 patients were included in the study, and the authors note that the findings should be validated in a larger study. Repertoire overlap was higher between tumor regions (mean around 35%) than tumor-adjacent (approximately 17%) or tumor-blood (approximately 14%) pairs, consistent with antigen-driven expansion. Only about 7-24% of top clones were present in all five regions of a tumor, suggesting spatial heterogeneity of tumor-infiltrating T cells.

TCRbeta-specific cDNA was reverse-transcribed from 500 ng total RNA using a constant-region primer and ProtoScript II reverse transcriptase. The TCRbeta libraries were prepared through three rounds of nested multiplex PCR following a slightly modified ARM-PCR procedure. The first two PCR rounds used multiplex TRBV1-TRBV30 forward primers with a Cbeta reverse primer, each for approximately 10 cycles. Sample barcodes and Illumina adapters were added in a final 25-cycle PCR with Deep VentR polymerase. Before sequencing, amplicons of 200-500 bp were gel-purified using a QIAquick gel extraction kit. An Illumina HiSeq 2500 was used to sequence the TCRbeta amplicons, generating 250-bp paired-end reads. On the study's bioinformatics: Reads were quality-trimmed with Trimmomatic v0.33, and paired reads were merged with FLASH v1.2.11 to recover full CDR3 sequences. V, D and J germline segments were assigned to the rearranged TCRbeta sequences by MiGEC v1.2.1b. Clonotype statistics, along with Shannon-Wiener diversity indices, were calculated using VDJtools v1.0.0. To cut down on sampling bias, every analysis after diversity analysis relied on just the 250 most abundant clonotypes from each sample. TCRdb itself trimmed the public reads at Q25 with fastp, ran MiXCR and retained productive beta chains. Each record represents a unique CDR3 protein, reported with the most common genes and DNA among its rows. TCRdb, rather than the study authors, made the V and J calls. The sample has 110,000 or so distinct CDR3 sequences on record, roughly 80% of them singletons. The top ten constitute 15% to 25% of the sample.

This clonotype was detected only once. Its target antigen remains unknown. The germline gene is not matched at one end of the junction; a read error may be the cause. The TCR was taken from a middle-aged man with primary liver carcinoma and hepatitis B virus infection. The sequenced material came from liver tumor tissue from sampling region 3. Explained via the paper, the cell subset or site label denotes: tumor region T3, left-lateral pole. Recombination connected TRBV12-3 or TRBV12-4 to TRBJ2-2; 6 matching bases give a weak D call of TRBD2. The bases read TGTGCCAGCAATTTAGCGGAGTACACCGGGGAGCTGTTTTTT. It encodes CASNLAEYTGELFF.